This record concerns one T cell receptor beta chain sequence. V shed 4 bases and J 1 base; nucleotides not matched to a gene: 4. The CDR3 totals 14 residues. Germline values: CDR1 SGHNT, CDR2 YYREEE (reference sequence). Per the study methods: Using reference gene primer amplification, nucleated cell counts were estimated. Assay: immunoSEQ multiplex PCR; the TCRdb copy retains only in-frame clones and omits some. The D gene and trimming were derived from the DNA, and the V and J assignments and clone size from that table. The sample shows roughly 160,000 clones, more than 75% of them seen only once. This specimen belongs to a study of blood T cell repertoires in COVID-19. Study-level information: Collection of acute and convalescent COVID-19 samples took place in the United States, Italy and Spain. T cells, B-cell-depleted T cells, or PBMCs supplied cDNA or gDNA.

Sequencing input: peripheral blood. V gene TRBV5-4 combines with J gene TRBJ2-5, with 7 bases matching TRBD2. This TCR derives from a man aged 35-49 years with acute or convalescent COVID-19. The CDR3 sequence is CASSRTGGQETQYF. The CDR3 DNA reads TGTGCCAGCAGCCGGACGGGGGGCCAAGAGACCCAGTACTTC.